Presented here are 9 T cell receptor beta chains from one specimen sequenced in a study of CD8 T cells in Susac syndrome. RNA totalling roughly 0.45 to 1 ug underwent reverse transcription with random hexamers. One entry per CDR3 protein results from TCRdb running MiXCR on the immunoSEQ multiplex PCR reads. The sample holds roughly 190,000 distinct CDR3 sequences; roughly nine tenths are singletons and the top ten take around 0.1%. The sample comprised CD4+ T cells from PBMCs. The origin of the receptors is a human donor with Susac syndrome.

The CDR3 here is CAWSIQRGDTQYF. CDR3 coding DNA: TGTGCCTGGAGTATCCAGCGGGGGGACACGCAGTATTTT. This chain connects TRBV30 to TRBJ2-3; 9 bases are shared with TRBD2. CDR1 and CDR2 from the germline V gene are GTSNPN and SVGIG (reference sequence). The J segment lost 9 bases and the V segment lost 2 bases, leaving 6 bases of the junction unmatched. The CDR3 totals 13 residues. Full variable domain (remainder filled in from reference TRBV30 and TRBJ2-3): SQTIHQWPATLVQPVGSPLSLECTVEGTSNPNLYWYRQAAGRGLQLLFYSVGIGQISSEVPQNLSASRPQDRQFILSSKKLLLSDSGFYLCAWSIQRGDTQYFGPGTRLTVL.

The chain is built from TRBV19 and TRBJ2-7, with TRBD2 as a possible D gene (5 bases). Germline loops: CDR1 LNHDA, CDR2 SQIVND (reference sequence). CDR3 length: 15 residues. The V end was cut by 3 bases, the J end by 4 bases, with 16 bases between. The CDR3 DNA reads TGTGCCAGTAGTATTGAGGGCAGCGCCAAATACGAGCAGTACTTC. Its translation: CASSIEGSAKYEQYF. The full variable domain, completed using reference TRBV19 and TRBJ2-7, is DGGITQSPKYLFRKEGQNVTLSCEQNLNHDAMYWYRQDPGQGLRLIYYSQIVNDFQKGDIAEGYSVSREKKESFPLTVTSAQKNPTAFYLCASSIEGSAKYEQYFGPGTRLTVT.

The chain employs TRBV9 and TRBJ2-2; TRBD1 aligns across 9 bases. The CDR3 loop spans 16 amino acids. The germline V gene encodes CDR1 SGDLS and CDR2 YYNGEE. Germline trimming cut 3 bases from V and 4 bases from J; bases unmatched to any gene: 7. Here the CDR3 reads CASSEGQGSVTGELFF. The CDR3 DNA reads TGTGCCAGCAGCGAGGGACAGGGAAGCGTCACCGGGGAGCTGTTTTTT.

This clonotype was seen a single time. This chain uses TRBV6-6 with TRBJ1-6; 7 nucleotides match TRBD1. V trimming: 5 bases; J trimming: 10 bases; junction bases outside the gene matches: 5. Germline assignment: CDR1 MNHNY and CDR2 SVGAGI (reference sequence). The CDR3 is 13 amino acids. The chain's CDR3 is CASSRQGGSPLHF. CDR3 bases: TGTGCCAGCAGTCGACAGGGCGGGTCACCCCTCCACTTT.

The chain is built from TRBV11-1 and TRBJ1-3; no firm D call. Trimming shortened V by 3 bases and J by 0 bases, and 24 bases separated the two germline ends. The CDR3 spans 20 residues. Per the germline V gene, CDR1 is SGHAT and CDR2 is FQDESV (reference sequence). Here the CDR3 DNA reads TGTGCCAGCAGCTTTGAAACGACCGCCGGAGAGTATAACTCTGGAAACACCATATATTTT. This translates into CASSFETTAGEYNSGNTIYF.

As DNA, the CDR3 is TGTGCCAGTAGGCAGGGGGGAAACTATGGCTACACCTTC. Translated, it gives CASRQGGNYGYTF. This rearrangement joins TRBV19 to TRBJ1-2, with 7 nucleotides matching TRBD1. CDR3 length equals 13 residues. Germline values: CDR1 LNHDA, CDR2 SQIVND (reference sequence). Trimming cost V 6 bases and J 2 bases; bases outside gene matches: 3.

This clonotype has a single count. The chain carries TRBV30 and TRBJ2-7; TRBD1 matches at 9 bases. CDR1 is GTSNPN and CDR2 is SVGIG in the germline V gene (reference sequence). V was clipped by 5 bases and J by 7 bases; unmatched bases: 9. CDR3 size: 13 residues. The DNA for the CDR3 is TGTGCCTGGTCCTTACAGGGGGCGTGGGAGCAGTACTTC. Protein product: CAWSLQGAWEQYF.

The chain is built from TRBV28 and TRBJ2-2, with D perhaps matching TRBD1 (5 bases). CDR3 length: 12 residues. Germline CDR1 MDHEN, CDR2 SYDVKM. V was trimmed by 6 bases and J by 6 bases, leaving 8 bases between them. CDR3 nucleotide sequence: TGTGCCAGCAGGGAGACAGCCGGGGAGCTGTTTTTT. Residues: CASRETAGELFF.

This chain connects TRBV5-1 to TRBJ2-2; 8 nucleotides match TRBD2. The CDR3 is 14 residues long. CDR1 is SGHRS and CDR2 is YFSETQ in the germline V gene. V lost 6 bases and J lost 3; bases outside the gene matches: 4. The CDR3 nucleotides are TGCGCCAGCAAGCGGGAGTCGGACACCGGGGAGCTGTTTTTT. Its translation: CASKRESDTGELFF.